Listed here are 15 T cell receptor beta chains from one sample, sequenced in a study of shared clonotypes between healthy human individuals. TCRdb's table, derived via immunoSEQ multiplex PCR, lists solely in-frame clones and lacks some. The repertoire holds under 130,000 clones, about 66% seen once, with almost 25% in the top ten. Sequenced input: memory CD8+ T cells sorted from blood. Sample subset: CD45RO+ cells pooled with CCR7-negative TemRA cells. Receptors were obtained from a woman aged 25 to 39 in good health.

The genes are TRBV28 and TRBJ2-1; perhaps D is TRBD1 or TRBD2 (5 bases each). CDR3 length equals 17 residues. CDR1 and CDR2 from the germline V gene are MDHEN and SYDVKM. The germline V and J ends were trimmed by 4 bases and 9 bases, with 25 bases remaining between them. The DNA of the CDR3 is TGTGCCAGCAGTTCCTCCCGAGGGGCCGAGGCGACCCCTGAGCAGTTCTTC. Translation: CASSSSRGAEATPEQFF.

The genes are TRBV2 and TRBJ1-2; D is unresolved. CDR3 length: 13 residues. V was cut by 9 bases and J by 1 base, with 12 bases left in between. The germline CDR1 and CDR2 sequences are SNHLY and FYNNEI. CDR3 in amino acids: CAREDRRNYGYTF. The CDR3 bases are TGTGCCAGAGAGGACCGTCGTAACTATGGCTACACCTTC. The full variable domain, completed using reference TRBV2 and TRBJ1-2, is EPEVTQTPSHQVTQMGQEVILRCVPISNHLYFYWYRQILGQKVEFLVSFYNNEISEKSEIFDDQFSVERPDGSNFTLKIRSTKLEDSAMYFCAREDRRNYGYTFGSGTRLTVV.

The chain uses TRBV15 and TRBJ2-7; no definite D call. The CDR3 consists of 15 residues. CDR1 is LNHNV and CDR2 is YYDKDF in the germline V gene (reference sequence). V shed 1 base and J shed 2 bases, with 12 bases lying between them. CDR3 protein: CATSRVDTGPYEQYF. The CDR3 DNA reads TGTGCCACCAGCAGAGTCGATACCGGTCCCTACGAGCAGTACTTC. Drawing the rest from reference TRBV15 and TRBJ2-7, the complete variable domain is DAMVIQNPRYQVTQFGKPVTLSCSQTLNHNVMYWYQQKSSQAPKLLFHYYDKDFNNEADTPDNFQSRRPNTSFCFLDIRSPGLGDTAMYLCATSRVDTGPYEQYFGPGTRLTVT.

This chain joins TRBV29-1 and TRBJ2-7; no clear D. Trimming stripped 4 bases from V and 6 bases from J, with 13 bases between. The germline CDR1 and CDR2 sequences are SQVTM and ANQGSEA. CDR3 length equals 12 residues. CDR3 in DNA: TGCAGCGTTGTTAACAGTAGGCGCGAGCAGTACTTC. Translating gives CSVVNSRREQYF.

The CDR3 DNA follows: TGTGCCAGCAGCTTGCGAACAGGGGGAGGTGACATTCAGTACTTC. This sequence encodes CASSLRTGGGDIQYF. This chain connects TRBV5-4 to TRBJ2-4; 8 nucleotides line up with TRBD1. V shed 1 base, J shed 8 bases, and the junction held 8 bases outside the gene matches. Germline assignment: CDR1 SGHNT and CDR2 YYREEE (reference sequence). This CDR3 spans 15 amino acids.

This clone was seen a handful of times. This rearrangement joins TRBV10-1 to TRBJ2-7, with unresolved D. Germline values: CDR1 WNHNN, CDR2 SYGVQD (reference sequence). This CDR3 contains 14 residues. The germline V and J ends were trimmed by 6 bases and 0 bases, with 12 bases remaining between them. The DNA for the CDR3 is TGCGCCAGCAGCAGAGACTCAGCCTCCTACGAGCAGTACTTC. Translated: CASSRDSASYEQYF.

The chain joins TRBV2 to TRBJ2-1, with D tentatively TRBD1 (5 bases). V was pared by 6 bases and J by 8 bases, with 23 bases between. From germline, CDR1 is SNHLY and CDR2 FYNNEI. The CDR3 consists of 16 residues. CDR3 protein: CASSLQWHRSNYEQFF. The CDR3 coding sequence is TGTGCCAGCAGCCTACAATGGCACAGGTCTAACTATGAGCAGTTCTTC.

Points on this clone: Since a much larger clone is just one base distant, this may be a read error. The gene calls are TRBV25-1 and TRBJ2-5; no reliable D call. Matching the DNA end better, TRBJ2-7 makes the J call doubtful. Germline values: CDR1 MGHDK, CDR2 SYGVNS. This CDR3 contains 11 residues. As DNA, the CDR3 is TGTGCCAGCAGTGGCGGCTACGAGCAGTACTTC. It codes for CASSGGYEQYF.

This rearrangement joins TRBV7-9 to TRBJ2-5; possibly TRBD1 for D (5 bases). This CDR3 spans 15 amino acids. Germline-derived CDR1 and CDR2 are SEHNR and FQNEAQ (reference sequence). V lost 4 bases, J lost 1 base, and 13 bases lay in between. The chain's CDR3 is CASSSSFQGQETQYF. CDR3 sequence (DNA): TGTGCCAGCAGCTCAAGCTTCCAGGGCCAAGAGACCCAGTACTTC.

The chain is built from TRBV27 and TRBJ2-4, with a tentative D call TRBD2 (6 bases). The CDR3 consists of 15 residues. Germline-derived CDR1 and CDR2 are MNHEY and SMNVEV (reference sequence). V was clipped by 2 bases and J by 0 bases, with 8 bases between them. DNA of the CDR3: TGTGCCAGCAGTTTAGTTAGCGGAGCCAAAAACATTCAGTACTTC. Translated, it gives CASSLVSGAKNIQYF.

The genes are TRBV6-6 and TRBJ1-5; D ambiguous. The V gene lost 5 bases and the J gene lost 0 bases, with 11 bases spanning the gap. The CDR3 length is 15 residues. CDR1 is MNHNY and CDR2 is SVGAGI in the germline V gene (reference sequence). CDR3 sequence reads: CASSPDLYSNQPQHF. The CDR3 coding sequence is TGTGCCAGCAGTCCGGACTTGTATAGCAATCAGCCCCAGCATTTT.

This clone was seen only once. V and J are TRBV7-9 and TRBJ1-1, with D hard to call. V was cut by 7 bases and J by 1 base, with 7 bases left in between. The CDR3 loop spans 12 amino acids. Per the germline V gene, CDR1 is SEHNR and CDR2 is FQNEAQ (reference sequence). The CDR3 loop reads CASTHRNTEAFF. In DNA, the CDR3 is TGTGCCAGCACCCACCGGAACACTGAAGCTTTCTTT. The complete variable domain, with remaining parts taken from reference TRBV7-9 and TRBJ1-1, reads DTGVSQNPRHKITKRGQNVTFRCDPISEHNRLYWYRQTLGQGPEFLTYFQNEAQLEKSRLLSDRFSAERPKGSFSTLEIQRTEQGDSAMYLCASTHRNTEAFFGQGTRLTVV.

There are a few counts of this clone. The CDR3 DNA reads TGTGCCAGCAGTTTGGCAGCTCAAGAGACCCAGTACTTC. Encoded protein: CASSLAAQETQYF. The rearrangement uses TRBV6-4 and TRBJ2-5; no firm D call. V lost 5 bases and J lost 2, with 9 bases in between. CDR1 is MRHNA, CDR2 SNTAGT, per germline. The CDR3 loop spans 13 amino acids.

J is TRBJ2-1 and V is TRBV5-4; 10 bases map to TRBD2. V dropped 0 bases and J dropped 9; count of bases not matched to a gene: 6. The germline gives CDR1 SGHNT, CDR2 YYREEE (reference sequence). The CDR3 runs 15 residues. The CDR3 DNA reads TGTGCCAGCAGCTTGGCGTTAGCGGGGGGCGGTGAGCAGTTCTTC. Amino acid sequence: CASSLALAGGGEQFF.

CDR3 region: CASSATGTSGDNEQFF. CDR3 nucleotide sequence: TGTGCCAGCAGTGCCACAGGGACTAGCGGTGACAATGAGCAGTTCTTC. V and J are TRBV6-4 and TRBJ2-1, with 11 bases that match TRBD2. This CDR3 has 16 residues. Germline lookup yields CDR1 MRHNA and CDR2 SNTAGT. The V gene end was trimmed by 4 bases and the J gene end by 5 bases; junction bases not matched to a gene: 7.